Listed below are T cell receptor beta chains from one sample, sequenced in a study of breast tumors, draining lymph nodes, adjacent tissues. TCRdb fed the multiplex PCR reads into MiXCR, producing one record per CDR3 protein. The data hold 200,000 to 300,000 distinct CDR3 sequences, with roughly 31% observed a single time. Specimen: axillary lymph node tissue. The receptors here all came from a female donor with breast cancer. Some clones in this sample may be carry-over from other donors' samples. Both conserved end residues are part of each CDR3. Fields, in order: D gene, clone size, V gene, J gene, CDR3 DNA, CDR3 protein. D genes are given only for firm matches. Part of the rows lack a size; the others show once, few, many or a class for expanded clones.

TRBD2	.	TRBV6-6	TRBJ2-1	TGTGCCAGCAGTGGACTAGCGGGTATAGAGCAGTTCTTC	CASSGLAGIEQFF
TRBD2	many	TRBV9	TRBJ2-7	TGTGCCAGCAGCGTAGGAATCGCTAGCGGGAGGGGAGAGCAGTACTTC	CASSVGIASGRGEQYF
TRBD2	few	TRBV7-6	TRBJ2-1	TGTGCCCAACTAGCGGGAGATGAGCAGTTCTTC	CAQLAGDEQFF
TRBD2	few	TRBV28	TRBJ2-7	TGTGCCAGCAGTTTAGGAGGGAGGGCTAAGGGCGAGCAGTACTTC	CASSLGGRAKGEQYF
TRBD2	many	TRBV7-9	TRBJ2-5	TGTGCCAGCAGCTTATACCCGCGGGCTAGCGGGCAAGAGACCCAGTACTTC	CASSLYPRASGQETQYF
.	many	TRBV9	TRBJ2-1	TGTGCCAGCAGCGTAGCTGGGACCGCCCCCAATGAGCAGTTCTTC	CASSVAGTAPNEQFF
.	many	TRBV7-9	TRBJ2-7	TGTGCCAGCAGCCCACAGACTACCTACGAGCAGTACTTC	CASSPQTTYEQYF
.	few	TRBV12-1	TRBJ1-3	TGTGCCAGCAGCTTTGATCCCCGAGCGCACAGGATAAAAAGAAACACCATATATTTT	CASSFDPRAHRIKRNTIYF
TRBD2	few	TRBV30	TRBJ2-1	TGTGCCTGGAGTTCCCCGGGACTACAGCAGTTCTTC	CAWSSPGLQQFF
.	.	TRBV7-9	TRBJ1-2	TGTGCCAGCAGCTCCGAGCGGGACGGGTACACCTTC	CASSSERDGYTF
TRBD2	.	TRBV20-1	TRBJ2-7	TGCAGTGCTGTTCGTGAAGCGGGAGTCTCCGAGCAGTACTTC	CSAVREAGVSEQYF
TRBD1	few	TRBV7-9	TRBJ1-1	TGTGCCAGCAGCTTAGAGAGGGGGCGTGGGAACACTGAAGCTTTCTTT	CASSLERGRGNTEAFF
TRBD1	many	TRBV27	TRBJ1-6	TGTGCCAGCAGTTTAGGGACAGGGAGCTCACCCCTCCACTTT	CASSLGTGSSPLHF
.	many	TRBV7-3	TRBJ2-7	TGTGCCAGCAGTTTGGACTTCTCCTACGAGCAGTACTTC	CASSLDFSYEQYF
TRBD1	many	TRBV11-2	TRBJ2-2	TGTGCCAGCAGCTTGGGACAGGGATTCTCCGGGGAGCTGTTTTTT	CASSLGQGFSGELFF
TRBD2	many	TRBV10-3	TRBJ2-4	TGTGCCATCAGTGTGTTAGCGGGAGACATTCAGTACTTC	CAISVLAGDIQYF
.	.	TRBV13	TRBJ2-7	TGTGCCAGCAGTTATAATACCGGTCTGGGCGAGCAGTACTTC	CASSYNTGLGEQYF
TRBD2	.	TRBV30	TRBJ2-5	TGTGCCAGAGGGTCCCTAGCGGGAGTGTGGGAGACCCAGTACTTC	CARGSLAGVWETQYF
TRBD1	many	TRBV7-2	TRBJ1-2	TGTGCCAGCAGCTTGGGGGGACAGGGGGCCTCTAACTATGGCTACACCTTC	CASSLGGQGASNYGYTF
TRBD2	.	TRBV7-2	TRBJ2-7	TGTGCCAGCAGCCAGCCCGGGACTAGCGGGAGGGCCGATGAGCAGTACTTC	CASSQPGTSGRADEQYF
.	.	TRBV5-5	TRBJ1-3	TGTGCCAGCAGCTTGGGACTTTACACCTCTGGAAACACCATATATTTT	CASSLGLYTSGNTIYF
.	many	TRBV19	TRBJ2-2	TGTGCCAGTAGTAACCGGGACGGGCACACCGGGGAGCTGTTTTTT	CASSNRDGHTGELFF
TRBD1	many	TRBV20-1	TRBJ1-2	TGCAGTGCTAGAGACTCAACAGGGGAAGGCTATGGCTACACCTTC	CSARDSTGEGYGYTF
.	many	TRBV30	TRBJ1-4	TGTGCCTGGAGAAGAGGGGGGCAGGGTGAAAAACTGTTTTTT	CAWRRGGQGEKLFF
.	many	TRBV19	TRBJ1-2	TGTGCCAGTAGTATAAAGGGCGACAGGACCTATGGCTACACCTTC	CASSIKGDRTYGYTF
TRBD2	many	TRBV12-3/TRBV12-4	TRBJ2-7	TGTGCCAGCAGCTTACGAGCGGGATCCTACGAGCAGTACTTC	CASSLRAGSYEQYF
.	many	TRBV30	TRBJ1-4	TGTGCCACAGGGTTTGAAAAACTGTTTTTT	CATGFEKLFF
.	many	TRBV20-1	TRBJ2-2	TGCAGTGCCATCCACCCACAGGGTAGCGGGGAGCTGTTTTTT	CSAIHPQGSGELFF
TRBD2	many	TRBV10-1	TRBJ2-3	TGCGCCAGCAGAGCGACTAGCGGGAGCACAGATACGCAGTATTTT	CASRATSGSTDTQYF
.	many	TRBV11-2	TRBJ1-6	TGTGCCAGCAGCCCCATCCGGGACGGAAGTTCACCCCTCCACTTT	CASSPIRDGSSPLHF
.	.	TRBV30	TRBJ2-5	TGTGCCTGGAGTCCCCCCGGGAAGACCCAGTACTTC	CAWSPPGKTQYF
TRBD1	once	TRBV25-1	TRBJ2-1	TGTGCCAGCACCTCCGTTTCCGGGACAGGTTACGATGAGCAGTCCTTC	CASTSVSGTGYDEQSF
.	few	TRBV28	TRBJ1-2	TGTGCCAGCAGCAGTAGGACAGCCTCTCCCTATGGCTACACCTTC	CASSSRTASPYGYTF